This record covers a single T cell receptor (beta chain). What it binds is not known. The protocol was immunoSEQ multiplex PCR, while the TCRdb copy is restricted to in-frame clones and leaves out a portion. Here the sample spans 150,000 to 200,000 clones, 70% to 90% being singletons. This record comes from a study of T cell responses to AZD1222 COVID-19 vaccine. Germline V lookup: CDR1 SGHRS, CDR2 YFSETQ. J gave up 2 bases and V 4 bases, and 7 bases lay outside the gene matches. CDR3 size: 16 residues. Whole-study results and caveats: Baseline seropositivity characterized only a handful of AZD1222 recipients. Females made up more of the donors, who were largely white British, and clonal diversity may have come out too low. Unmutated variant regions are reportedly targeted by nearly half of spike-specific TCRs.

The TCR was taken from an adult in good health. The specimen was peripheral blood, collected on day 0 of AZD1222 vaccination. V is TRBV5-1 and J is TRBJ2-1, with TRBD1 identical over 9 bases. The CDR3 protein is CASSTTGQGTYNEQFF. As DNA, the CDR3 is TGCGCCAGCAGCACGACGGGACAGGGCACCTACAATGAGCAGTTCTTC.